A selection of T cell receptor beta chains follows, all from one sample in a study of neurological immune-mediated disorders. TCRdb re-derived calls from the 5' RACE reads in MiXCR, one entry per CDR3 protein. The profile shows 130,000 or so distinct CDR3 sequences, roughly 3.4% of them singletons. Specimen: PBMCs. These receptors all stem from a woman aged 25-40 years with multiple sclerosis. The conserved cysteine and the conserved F or W are not part of the CDR3 here. Each record gives: CDR3 length, V gene, CDR3 protein.

cdr3_length: 13; v_call: TRBV5-1; cdr3_aa: ASSSRLAGYNEQF
cdr3_length: 10; v_call: TRBV7-9; cdr3_aa: ASTDGQETQY
cdr3_length: 10; v_call: TRBV20-1; cdr3_aa: SARDTRYEQY
cdr3_length: 10; v_call: TRBV10-3; cdr3_aa: AISESGTEAF
cdr3_length: 18; v_call: TRBV20-1; cdr3_aa: SARALTGGGARSVVYEQY
cdr3_length: 13; v_call: TRBV20-1; cdr3_aa: SARDGGGQNTEAF
cdr3_length: 13; v_call: TRBV10-2; cdr3_aa: ASRGGSRASHEQY
cdr3_length: 12; v_call: TRBV9; cdr3_aa: ASSGSGRFYEQY
cdr3_length: 15; v_call: TRBV5-1; cdr3_aa: ASSLAVGQGSYNEQF
cdr3_length: 14; v_call: TRBV12-3/TRBV12-4; cdr3_aa: ASRPRGGQGWNEQF
cdr3_length: 13; v_call: TRBV20-1; cdr3_aa: SARDLRGKGNEQY
cdr3_length: 10; v_call: TRBV12-3/TRBV12-4; cdr3_aa: ASSFLADTQY
cdr3_length: 15; v_call: TRBV5-1; cdr3_aa: ASSAHTGGWTYNEQF
cdr3_length: 13; v_call: TRBV6-5; cdr3_aa: ASTYFATNTGELF
cdr3_length: 13; v_call: TRBV5-1; cdr3_aa: ASKGEAGINTEAF
cdr3_length: 12; v_call: TRBV19; cdr3_aa: ASSIAGSPGELF
cdr3_length: 11; v_call: TRBV29-1; cdr3_aa: SVDGRGTDTQY
cdr3_length: 14; v_call: TRBV11-2; cdr3_aa: ASSLSSGRTTDTQY
cdr3_length: 13; v_call: TRBV6-2/TRBV6-3; cdr3_aa: ASSWDTMTTGELF
cdr3_length: 10; v_call: TRBV12-3/TRBV12-4; cdr3_aa: ASIPRSVPSR
cdr3_length: 15; v_call: TRBV4-1; cdr3_aa: ASSQEAGSYSNQPQH
cdr3_length: 13; v_call: TRBV20-1; cdr3_aa: SARANRGSREKLF
cdr3_length: 11; v_call: TRBV5-1; cdr3_aa: ASSLDREETQY
cdr3_length: 10; v_call: TRBV12-3/TRBV12-4; cdr3_aa: ASLTIGGELF
cdr3_length: 13; v_call: TRBV6-5; cdr3_aa: ASSYSGRGRAEAF
cdr3_length: 13; v_call: TRBV10-3; cdr3_aa: AISEAGQGAGELF
cdr3_length: 15; v_call: TRBV20-1; cdr3_aa: SAGTDHPKRSYNEQF
cdr3_length: 12; v_call: TRBV3-1; cdr3_aa: ASSPLGQADEAF
cdr3_length: 10; v_call: TRBV20-1; cdr3_aa: SARGAGYEQY
cdr3_length: 13; v_call: TRBV6-5; cdr3_aa: ASRYGGSRSDTQY
cdr3_length: 13; v_call: TRBV7-6; cdr3_aa: ASSLGQRGTDTQY
cdr3_length: 12; v_call: TRBV3-1; cdr3_aa: ASSQTFGGTEAF